The 5 T cell receptor beta chains below come from one sample, sequenced in a study of blood T cells in healthy people across ages. A second PCR of 7 to 11 cycles used a sample-barcoded 5' primer and a J-beta primer mix. Using its own MiXCR run on the 5' RACE reads, TCRdb lists one record per CDR3 protein. The profile shows 850,000 to 950,000 distinct CDR3 sequences, 29% of them singletons. The source material was blood. These TCRs come from a woman at least 80 years old in good health.

This chain links TRBV2 with TRBJ1-5; maybe TRBD1 (5 bases). There are 14 residues in the CDR3. V dropped 5 bases and J dropped 7 bases, with 15 bases sitting between them. Germline lookup yields CDR1 SNHLY and CDR2 FYNNEI. CDR3 nucleotide sequence: TGTGCCAGCAGTACCCAGGGTTCAGGGCAGCCCCAGCATTTT. Residues: CASSTQGSGQPQHF.

This clonotype was recorded many times. V gene TRBV7-2 combines with J gene TRBJ2-7, with 7 nucleotides matching TRBD2. With 0 bases clipped from V and 7 bases from J, the junction kept 12 bases outside the gene matches. The CDR3 runs 16 residues. The germline gives CDR1 SGHTA, CDR2 FQGNSA. The CDR3 here is CASSLATSWGGREQYF. The CDR3 DNA is TGTGCCAGCAGCTTAGCGACTAGCTGGGGGGGTAGGGAGCAGTACTTC.

This clonotype was counted many times. This rearrangement joins TRBV7-2 to TRBJ2-1, with unresolved D. Germline V gene data show CDR1 as SGHTA and CDR2 as FQGNSA. CDR3 length: 16 residues. V lost 1 base and J lost 1, with 11 bases in between. The CDR3 loop reads CASSLEFGHSYNEQFF. The CDR3 bases are TGTGCCAGCAGCTTAGAATTCGGCCATTCCTACAATGAGCAGTTCTTC.

Of note for this clonotype: Being one base from a much bigger clone, this may be a read error. The chain recombines TRBV10-3 with TRBJ2-1, with D possibly matching TRBD1 (5 bases). The J call may be mistaken, given a closer DNA end match to TRBJ2-7. The germline gives CDR1 ENHRY, CDR2 SYGVKD. This CDR3 region has 15 residues. CDR3 DNA: TGTGCCATCAGTAAACAGGTTAGCTCCTACAATGAGCAGTACTTC. It codes for CAISKQVSSYNEQYF.

This rearrangement joins TRBV6-2 or TRBV6-3 to TRBJ2-2; 9 bases are shared with TRBD2. The CDR3 contains 18 residues. Looked up from germline, CDR1 is MNHEY and CDR2 is SVGEGT. The trim removed 6 bases at V and 5 bases at J, leaving 16 bases unmatched. CDR3 amino acids: CASSHPIAGVGDTGELFF. For the CDR3, the DNA is TGTGCCAGCAGCCACCCCATAGCGGGGGTCGGGGATACCGGGGAGCTGTTTTTT.